This T cell receptor beta chain was documented in a study of blood T cell repertoires in COVID-19. Study-wide context: From the United States, Italy and Spain came samples of acute and convalescent COVID-19. T cells, B-cell-depleted T cells, or PBMCs provided the cDNA or gDNA that served as material.

V was trimmed by 0 bases and J by 3 bases, leaving 6 bases between them. The germline V gene encodes CDR1 SGHRS and CDR2 YFSETQ. This CDR3 has 13 amino acids. Original processing methods: Reference gene primer amplification in the assay estimated nucleated cell counts. Sequencing used immunoSEQ multiplex PCR; TCRdb keeps in-frame clones, though not all of them. V and J calls and clone size are those listed in that table; D and trimming were worked out from the DNA. The sample lists approximately 350,000 clones; approximately 88% were seen once. Enrolment of Seattle patients took place during active infection, and they were followed longitudinally.

The J gene is TRBJ1-1, the V gene TRBV5-1, with no clear D. The specimen was peripheral blood. The clonotype originates from a woman in her twenties or thirties with COVID-19, enrolled during active disease. CDR3 coding DNA: TGCGCCAGCAGCTTGGTACTCGACACTGAAGCTTTCTTT. Protein product: CASSLVLDTEAFF.